The T cell receptor beta chain described here comes from a study of blood T cell repertoires in COVID-19. Study details: Acute and convalescent COVID-19 specimens originated in the United States, Italy and Spain. T cells, B-cell-depleted T cells, or PBMCs provided the cDNA or gDNA that served as material.

In the authors' methods: Amplification of reference gene primers provided the estimated nucleated cell counts. Sequencing was performed with immunoSEQ multiplex PCR; in TCRdb, only in-frame clones are kept and a portion is missing. The DNA was the basis for D and trimming; V, J and clone size are from that table. The sample has 120,000 or so clones; around nine tenths are singletons. Germline V gene data show CDR1 as SQVTM and CDR2 as ANQGSEA. The CDR3 is 13 amino acids. V lost 5 bases and J 3 bases, leaving 14 bases between the germline ends. The TCR comes from a human donor in a cohort sampled during active COVID-19. Input material: peripheral blood. V gene TRBV29-1 combines with J gene TRBJ2-7, with D perhaps TRBD1 (6 bases). CDR3 coding DNA: TGCAGCGTTTTGGCAGGGGTGGTCTACGAGCAGTACTTC. Translating gives CSVLAGVVYEQYF.